This TCR beta chain was documented in a study of blood T cell repertoires in COVID-19. About the study: Material from acute and convalescent COVID-19 was sourced from the United States, Italy and Spain.

Germline V gives CDR1 SQVTM, CDR2 ANQGSEA. Trimming cost V 3 bases and J 3 bases; bases outside gene matches: 10. The CDR3 contains 17 residues. Sequencing was performed with immunoSEQ multiplex PCR; in TCRdb, only in-frame clones are kept and a portion is missing. The table includes roughly 240,000 clones, 86% detected once. This clonotype was obtained from a man aged 18 to 35 with active or convalescent COVID-19. Sample: peripheral blood. The chain links TRBV29-1 to TRBJ1-4; 10 bases fit TRBD1. CDR3 nucleotides: TGCAGCGTTGAGTCTCCGACAGGGGGCTGGTCTAATGAAAAACTGTTTTTT. This codes for CSVESPTGGWSNEKLFF.